This TCR beta chain was sequenced in a study of control samples from healthy donors and cancer patients. This CDR3 spans 15 amino acids. CDR1 MNHEY and CDR2 SVGAGI come from the germline V gene. The V and J ends lost 10 bases and 3 bases, in that order; junction bases with no gene match: 13. Profiled with immunoSEQ multiplex PCR; TCRdb holds only in-frame clones, not every one. Of about 84,000 clones detected, roughly 88% appear once; the ten largest clones hold about 9.9%. The sequencing input was PBMCs. The sequence was collected from a man aged 55 to 70 with head and neck cancer. This chain links TRBV6-5 with TRBJ2-3, with TRBD2 matching 7 bases. The CDR3 protein is CATHLGGSITDTQYF. DNA of the CDR3: TGTGCCACCCACCTAGGCGGGAGTATAACAGATACGCAGTATTTT.